These T cell receptor beta chains were read from a single sample in a study of T cells in Graves' hyperthyroidism and ophthalmopathy. One entry per CDR3 protein, called by TCRdb with MiXCR from the multiplex PCR reads. The sample holds about 590,000 distinct CDR3 sequences; approximately 14% are singletons and the top ten take roughly 7.3%. The sequencing sample was made of blood. The receptors here all came from a woman aged 30 to 39 with Graves' hyperthyroidism. Both conserved end residues are part of each CDR3. Each record gives: V gene, J gene, clone size, D gene, CDR3 protein, CDR3 DNA. D genes are given only for firm matches. Clone size, where shown, is once, few, many, or a class for clones that have expanded.

v_gene: TRBV29-1; j_gene: TRBJ1-1; abundance: many; d_gene: NA; CDR3aa: CSVEKGSNTEAFF; CDR3nt: TGCAGCGTTGAAAAGGGAAGCAACACTGAAGCTTTCTTT
v_gene: TRBV7-2; j_gene: TRBJ2-3; abundance: many; d_gene: NA; CDR3aa: CASRLARGDTQYF; CDR3nt: TGTGCCAGCAGACTAGCACGCGGAGATACGCAGTATTTT
v_gene: TRBV18; j_gene: TRBJ2-1; abundance: NA; d_gene: TRBD2; CDR3aa: CASSPPGLAGEQFF; CDR3nt: TGTGCCAGCTCACCACCGGGACTAGCCGGTGAGCAGTTCTTC
v_gene: TRBV18; j_gene: TRBJ1-2; abundance: many; d_gene: TRBD1; CDR3aa: CASSHPTGGNYGYTF; CDR3nt: TGTGCCAGCTCACACCCGACAGGGGGCAACTATGGCTACACCTTC
v_gene: TRBV19; j_gene: TRBJ2-7; abundance: few; d_gene: TRBD1; CDR3aa: CASRTGPSYEQYF; CDR3nt: TGTGCCAGCCGGACAGGACCCTCCTACGAGCAGTACTTC
v_gene: TRBV4-1; j_gene: TRBJ2-1; abundance: NA; d_gene: NA; CDR3aa: CASSQDYVAPYNEQFF; CDR3nt: TGCGCCAGCAGCCAAGATTACGTAGCACCCTACAATGAGCAGTTCTTC
v_gene: TRBV7-2; j_gene: TRBJ2-7; abundance: NA; d_gene: TRBD2; CDR3aa: CASSLAASGASYEQYF; CDR3nt: TGTGCCAGCAGCTTAGCGGCTAGCGGGGCTTCCTACGAGCAGTACTTC
v_gene: TRBV18; j_gene: TRBJ1-5; abundance: NA; d_gene: TRBD1; CDR3aa: CASSPGQADNQPQHF; CDR3nt: TGTGCCAGCTCACCGGGACAGGCAGACAATCAGCCCCAGCATTTT
v_gene: TRBV7-9; j_gene: TRBJ2-1; abundance: NA; d_gene: TRBD2; CDR3aa: CASSLGPASGSNEQFF; CDR3nt: TGTGCCAGCAGCTTAGGTCCCGCTAGCGGGAGCAATGAGCAGTTCTTC
v_gene: TRBV19; j_gene: TRBJ2-3; abundance: few; d_gene: NA; CDR3aa: CASSSLQATDTQYF; CDR3nt: TGTGCCAGTAGTAGTCTGCAGGCCACAGATACGCAGTATTTT
v_gene: TRBV6-2/TRBV6-3; j_gene: TRBJ2-1; abundance: NA; d_gene: TRBD2; CDR3aa: CASSFDGRAGQFF; CDR3nt: TGTGCCAGCTCCTTTGACGGGAGGGCGGGGCAGTTCTTC
v_gene: TRBV20-1; j_gene: TRBJ1-1; abundance: many; d_gene: NA; CDR3aa: CSALSNTEAFF; CDR3nt: TGCAGTGCCCTTAGTAACACTGAAGCTTTCTTT
v_gene: TRBV4-3; j_gene: TRBJ2-2; abundance: few; d_gene: NA; CDR3aa: CASSQDVRGANTGELFF; CDR3nt: TGCGCCAGCAGCCAAGATGTCCGGGGCGCGAACACCGGGGAGCTGTTTTTT
v_gene: TRBV28; j_gene: TRBJ2-7; abundance: many; d_gene: NA; CDR3aa: CASSLGGIPSYEQYF; CDR3nt: TGTGCCAGCAGTTTAGGCGGGATCCCTTCCTACGAGCAGTACTTC
v_gene: TRBV20-1; j_gene: TRBJ2-1; abundance: many; d_gene: NA; CDR3aa: CSAGLATSSYNEQFF; CDR3nt: TGCAGTGCTGGTCTAGCGACAAGCTCCTACAATGAGCAGTTCTTC
v_gene: TRBV15; j_gene: TRBJ2-3; abundance: many; d_gene: NA; CDR3aa: CATSRDLLGRNTDTQYF; CDR3nt: TGTGCCACCAGCAGAGATCTTTTGGGACGCAACACAGATACGCAGTATTTT
v_gene: TRBV5-1; j_gene: TRBJ1-2; abundance: many; d_gene: NA; CDR3aa: CASSLDGGPPGYTF; CDR3nt: TGCGCCAGCAGCTTGGATGGGGGGCCACCTGGCTACACCTTC
v_gene: TRBV10-3; j_gene: TRBJ2-2; abundance: many; d_gene: TRBD2; CDR3aa: CAITGLAGNTGELFF; CDR3nt: TGTGCCATCACCGGACTAGCGGGAAACACCGGGGAGCTGTTTTTT
v_gene: TRBV6-2/TRBV6-3; j_gene: TRBJ2-3; abundance: NA; d_gene: TRBD2; CDR3aa: CASRYGREFTDTQYF; CDR3nt: TGTGCCAGCCGTTATGGGCGGGAGTTCACAGATACGCAGTATTTT
v_gene: TRBV10-1; j_gene: TRBJ2-7; abundance: NA; d_gene: NA; CDR3aa: CASSEDLGRGINYEQYF; CDR3nt: TGCGCCAGCAGTGAGGACCTGGGTCGTGGGATCAACTACGAGCAGTACTTC
v_gene: TRBV3-1; j_gene: TRBJ2-7; abundance: many; d_gene: TRBD2; CDR3aa: CASSQGLAGGFSSYEQYF; CDR3nt: TGTGCCAGCAGCCAAGGACTAGCGGGAGGGTTCAGCTCCTACGAGCAGTACTTC
v_gene: TRBV20-1; j_gene: TRBJ2-1; abundance: many; d_gene: TRBD2; CDR3aa: CSARKREWGNEQFF; CDR3nt: TGCAGTGCTAGAAAGCGGGAGTGGGGCAATGAGCAGTTCTTC
v_gene: TRBV12-3/TRBV12-4; j_gene: TRBJ2-1; abundance: NA; d_gene: NA; CDR3aa: CASSYTISGNEQFF; CDR3nt: TGTGCCAGCAGCTATACCATAAGCGGGAATGAGCAGTTCTTC
v_gene: TRBV20-1; j_gene: TRBJ2-1; abundance: many; d_gene: NA; CDR3aa: CSARLPGAAGTDNEQFF; CDR3nt: TGCAGTGCTAGACTACCGGGGGCAGCGGGAACCGACAATGAGCAGTTCTTC
v_gene: TRBV7-2; j_gene: TRBJ2-3; abundance: many; d_gene: TRBD2; CDR3aa: CASSFGLAGPDTQYF; CDR3nt: TGTGCCAGCAGCTTCGGACTAGCGGGACCGGATACGCAGTATTTT
v_gene: TRBV7-2; j_gene: TRBJ2-3; abundance: many; d_gene: TRBD1; CDR3aa: CASRQGGSPDTQYF; CDR3nt: TGTGCCAGCCGACAGGGTGGGAGCCCAGATACGCAGTATTTT
v_gene: TRBV18; j_gene: TRBJ2-3; abundance: many; d_gene: NA; CDR3aa: CASSPPEGDTQYF; CDR3nt: TGTGCCAGCTCACCACCGGAGGGGGATACGCAGTATTTT
v_gene: TRBV7-2; j_gene: TRBJ2-2; abundance: many; d_gene: NA; CDR3aa: CASSLPAAGELFF; CDR3nt: TGTGCCAGCAGCCTACCCGCCGCCGGGGAGCTGTTTTTT
v_gene: TRBV10-2; j_gene: TRBJ2-7; abundance: NA; d_gene: TRBD2; CDR3aa: CASTQTSGAEQYF; CDR3nt: TGCGCCAGCACACAGACTAGCGGGGCCGAGCAGTACTTC
v_gene: TRBV10-3; j_gene: TRBJ2-3; abundance: many; d_gene: NA; CDR3aa: CATRDIQGTDTQYF; CDR3nt: TGTGCCACAAGGGACATCCAGGGCACAGATACGCAGTATTTT
v_gene: TRBV6-1; j_gene: TRBJ2-2; abundance: NA; d_gene: NA; CDR3aa: CASSEDGVRTGELFF; CDR3nt: TGTGCCAGCAGTGAAGACGGGGTTCGCACCGGGGAGCTGTTTTTT
v_gene: TRBV20-1; j_gene: TRBJ2-7; abundance: NA; d_gene: NA; CDR3aa: CSARRAGSSYEQYF; CDR3nt: TGCAGTGCTAGACGTGCCGGGAGCTCCTACGAGCAGTACTTC
v_gene: TRBV15; j_gene: TRBJ1-1; abundance: many; d_gene: NA; CDR3aa: CATSRDHSYTEAFF; CDR3nt: TGTGCCACCAGCAGAGATCACAGTTACACTGAAGCTTTCTTT
v_gene: TRBV15; j_gene: TRBJ1-2; abundance: NA; d_gene: NA; CDR3aa: CATSTGGQSYGYTF; CDR3nt: TGTGCCACCAGCACCGGGGGCCAGTCCTATGGCTACACCTTC
v_gene: TRBV6-1; j_gene: TRBJ2-2; abundance: few; d_gene: NA; CDR3aa: CASSKTGTGELFF; CDR3nt: TGTGCCAGCAGTAAGACGGGCACCGGGGAGCTGTTTTTT
v_gene: TRBV2; j_gene: TRBJ1-5; abundance: many; d_gene: TRBD1; CDR3aa: CASSGQAQPQHF; CDR3nt: TGTGCCAGCAGCGGACAGGCTCAGCCCCAGCATTTT
v_gene: TRBV3-1; j_gene: TRBJ1-4; abundance: many; d_gene: NA; CDR3aa: CASSRSGANEKLFF; CDR3nt: TGTGCCAGCAGCCGGTCTGGGGCGAATGAAAAACTGTTTTTT
v_gene: TRBV20-1; j_gene: TRBJ2-5; abundance: NA; d_gene: NA; CDR3aa: CSARWSNQETQYF; CDR3nt: TGCAGTGCTAGATGGTCGAATCAAGAGACCCAGTACTTC
v_gene: TRBV19; j_gene: TRBJ2-2; abundance: few; d_gene: NA; CDR3aa: CASSTSGAVGELFF; CDR3nt: TGTGCCAGTAGTACCTCGGGAGCGGTCGGGGAGCTGTTTTTT
v_gene: TRBV6-5; j_gene: TRBJ2-5; abundance: many; d_gene: NA; CDR3aa: CASSYVRGVETQYF; CDR3nt: TGTGCCAGCAGTTACGTCAGGGGGGTAGAGACCCAGTACTTC
v_gene: TRBV19; j_gene: TRBJ2-3; abundance: NA; d_gene: NA; CDR3aa: CASRKVETDTQYF; CDR3nt: TGTGCCAGCAGGAAAGTGGAAACAGATACGCAGTATTTT
v_gene: TRBV29-1; j_gene: TRBJ1-1; abundance: few; d_gene: NA; CDR3aa: CSVPSYTEAFF; CDR3nt: TGCAGCGTACCATCTTACACTGAAGCTTTCTTT
v_gene: TRBV5-6; j_gene: TRBJ2-5; abundance: NA; d_gene: NA; CDR3aa: CASSLSLTETQYF; CDR3nt: TGTGCCAGCAGCTTAAGCCTAACAGAGACCCAGTACTTC
v_gene: TRBV24-1; j_gene: TRBJ2-7; abundance: many; d_gene: NA; CDR3aa: CATSDSSYEQYF; CDR3nt: TGTGCCACCAGTGATTCCTCCTACGAGCAGTACTTC
v_gene: TRBV6-1; j_gene: TRBJ1-5; abundance: many; d_gene: TRBD1; CDR3aa: CASSAGTGGLYSNQPQHF; CDR3nt: TGTGCCAGCAGTGCCGGGACAGGGGGTCTATATAGCAATCAGCCCCAGCATTTT
v_gene: TRBV2; j_gene: TRBJ1-4; abundance: many; d_gene: NA; CDR3aa: CASSGRTGAKLFF; CDR3nt: TGTGCCAGCAGTGGGAGGACTGGAGCTAAACTGTTTTTT
v_gene: TRBV30; j_gene: TRBJ1-5; abundance: few; d_gene: NA; CDR3aa: CAWSVRWGDQPQHF; CDR3nt: TGTGCCTGGAGTGTACGGTGGGGGGATCAGCCCCAGCATTTT
v_gene: TRBV7-9; j_gene: TRBJ2-1; abundance: few; d_gene: TRBD2; CDR3aa: CASSDSGSSYNEQFF; CDR3nt: TGTGCCAGCAGCGATAGCGGGAGTTCTTACAATGAGCAGTTCTTC
v_gene: TRBV5-1; j_gene: TRBJ2-7; abundance: many; d_gene: TRBD1; CDR3aa: CASSSGQGVVYEQYF; CDR3nt: TGCGCCAGCAGCTCGGGACAGGGGGTCGTCTACGAGCAGTACTTC
v_gene: TRBV5-1; j_gene: TRBJ2-7; abundance: many; d_gene: NA; CDR3aa: CASSEKGPTYEQYF; CDR3nt: TGCGCCAGCAGCGAAAAGGGACCCACCTACGAGCAGTACTTC
v_gene: TRBV4-1; j_gene: TRBJ1-2; abundance: NA; d_gene: NA; CDR3aa: CASSQGSRSYGYTF; CDR3nt: TGCGCCAGCAGCCAAGGGAGCAGGTCGTATGGCTACACCTTC
v_gene: TRBV11-2; j_gene: TRBJ2-7; abundance: many; d_gene: NA; CDR3aa: CASSFSGAYLMSEQYF; CDR3nt: TGTGCCAGCAGCTTTAGCGGAGCCTATTTGATGAGCGAGCAGTACTTC
v_gene: TRBV24-1; j_gene: TRBJ1-2; abundance: NA; d_gene: TRBD1; CDR3aa: CATSDSREGGHTF; CDR3nt: TGTGCCACCAGTGATTCTCGGGAAGGGGGCCACACCTTC